This entry lists 24 T cell receptor beta chains sequenced from one sample in a study of cytomegalovirus exposure and HLA in healthy donors. This PCR relied on a set of 60 Vbeta primers and 13 Jbeta primers. Profiling relied on immunoSEQ multiplex PCR, and the TCRdb table lists in-frame clones only, not all of them. The data hold approximately 120,000 clones, with around 80% observed a single time. The sample consisted of PBMCs. These receptors were obtained from a female donor in good health and CMV-seronegative.

The chain couples TRBV2 to TRBJ2-1, with TRBD2 matching over 9 bases. Unmatched junction bases numbered 7, after V lost 4 bases and J lost 3 bases. The CDR3 consists of 16 residues. The germline V gene has CDR1 SNHLY and CDR2 FYNNEI. For the CDR3, the DNA is TGTGCCAGCAGTGGGGCGGGGGGGAATCACTACAATGAGCAGTTCTTC. It yields the protein CASSGAGGNHYNEQFF.

Comment on this clone: At one end the junction does not follow the germline gene, possibly because of a read error. The sample holds other DNA sequences that translate to the same CDR3. This rearrangement joins TRBV5-1 to TRBJ1-1; D remains ambiguous. The CDR3 runs to 13 residues. Germline V CDR1 and CDR2: SGHRS, YFSETQ. The CDR3 DNA reads as TGCGCCAGCAGCTTGGTTAACGGGTTAGAAGCCTTCTTT. Encoded protein: CASSLVNGLEAFF.

The rearrangement uses TRBV6-1 and TRBJ2-7, with TRBD2 matching 8 bases. V was pared by 8 bases and J by 7 bases, with 10 bases of the junction left unmatched. Germline-derived CDR1 and CDR2 are MNHNS and SASEGT. The CDR3 runs 13 residues. The CDR3 loop reads CASGAGGHPEQYF. The CDR3 DNA reads TGTGCCAGCGGTGCGGGAGGACACCCAGAGCAGTACTTC.

J is TRBJ2-7 and V is TRBV7-9; TRBD2 aligns across 8 bases. CDR1 and CDR2 (germline): SEHNR, FQNEAQ (reference sequence). This CDR3 is 15 amino acids long. Trimming removed 3 bases from V and 5 bases from J; junction bases left unmatched: 9. CDR3 sequence reads: CASSFGGAGGHEQYF. As DNA, the CDR3 is TGTGCCAGCAGCTTCGGGGGTGCGGGGGGACACGAGCAGTACTTC.

The chain is built from TRBV28 and TRBJ1-5; TRBD1 matches at 8 bases. CDR3 length: 14 amino acids. V lost 9 bases and J lost 7; bases outside the gene matches: 11. Germline CDR1 reads MDHEN; CDR2 reads SYDVKM. The CDR3 coding sequence is TGTGCCAGAGTCCTTACAGGGGGTGGGCAGCCCCAGCATTTT. Translation: CARVLTGGGQPQHF.

The genes are TRBV6-1 and TRBJ2-7, with 8 bases matching TRBD1. This CDR3 has 16 amino acids. J was trimmed by 2 bases and V by 2 bases; bases with no gene match: 8. Germline V gives CDR1 MNHNS, CDR2 SASEGT. In nucleotides, the CDR3 is TGTGCCAGCAGTGAACCCTGGACAGGGAGCACCTACGAGCAGTACTTC. Translated, it gives CASSEPWTGSTYEQYF.

The chain combines TRBV19 with TRBJ2-1, with D uncertain. The CDR3 has 20 residues. The V gene's germline CDR1 is LNHDA and CDR2 SQIVND (reference sequence). Trimming left V 3 bases short and J 6 bases short, with 30 bases between. Written as DNA, the CDR3 is TGTGCCAGTAGTATGCGGCGAGCCAACGACCCTGACTCATCACGCAATGAGCAGTTCTTC. Translating it yields CASSMRRANDPDSSRNEQFF.

This clone was observed a few times. The chain uses TRBV14 and TRBJ2-1; D uncertain. The CDR3 spans 13 residues. Trimming left V 4 bases short and J 12 bases short, with 16 bases between. Germline CDR1 SGHDN, CDR2 FVKESK. The CDR3 protein is CASSLSLLAGQFF. CDR3 sequence (DNA): TGTGCCAGCAGCCTGAGCCTTTTGGCAGGGCAGTTCTTC.

CDR3 nucleotides: TGTGCCAGCAGCCTCTCTCGGGACTCGATCTACGAGCAGTACTTC. Translated: CASSLSRDSIYEQYF. The chain uses TRBV14 and TRBJ2-7, with TRBD2 as a possible D gene (6 bases). There are 15 residues in the CDR3. CDR1 and CDR2 (germline): SGHDN, FVKESK. V was pared by 4 bases and J by 3 bases, with 16 bases between.

The CDR3 DNA reads as TGTGCCGGAGAACGGGACAGGGGCACCGGGGAGCTGTTTTTT. Protein sequence: CAGERDRGTGELFF. The rearrangement uses TRBV6-1 and TRBJ2-2, with 10 bases matching TRBD1. Germline loops: CDR1 MNHNS, CDR2 SASEGT. The CDR3 is 14 amino acids. Trimming at V came to 11 bases and at J to 4 bases, leaving 7 bases not matched to a gene.

The CDR3 sequence: CASSPGLAGLADPNQETQYF. The CDR3 nucleotides read TGTGCCAGCAGCCCTGGACTAGCGGGGCTAGCAGATCCAAACCAAGAGACCCAGTACTTC. The chain is built from TRBV13 and TRBJ2-5; 12 bases agree with TRBD2. Trimming took 5 bases from V and 0 from J; bases not matched to a gene: 16. The CDR3 is made up of 20 amino acids. The germline gives CDR1 PRHDT, CDR2 FYEKMQ (reference sequence).

V gene TRBV12-2 combines with J gene TRBJ1-2; the DNA was not used to check the table's D call, TRBD1. TRBV12-2 is marked as a pseudogene. CDR3 length: 15 amino acids. The chain's CDR3 is CASRLAQGPNYGYTF. CDR3 DNA: TGTGCAAGTCGCTTAGCGCAGGGTCCCAACTATGGCTACACCTTC.

This rearrangement joins TRBV18 to TRBJ2-2, with D unclear. Germline V gene lookup returns CDR1 KGHSH and CDR2 LQKENI. The CDR3 runs 11 residues. Trimming took 3 bases from V and 9 from J, leaving 5 bases between them. The CDR3 loop is CASSPQRELFF. Here the CDR3 DNA reads TGTGCCAGCTCACCCCAGAGGGAGCTGTTTTTT.

The chain recombines TRBV4-1 with TRBJ2-3, with D possibly matching TRBD1 (6 bases). V was shortened by 1 base and J by 7 bases, with 9 bases between the two germline ends. Germline V gene lookup returns CDR1 MGHRA and CDR2 YSYEKL. The CDR3 has 13 residues. The CDR3 here is CASSQVGGHTQYF. In nucleotides, the CDR3 is TGCGCCAGCAGCCAAGTAGGGGGTCATACGCAGTATTTT.

This chain links TRBV6-1 with TRBJ2-5, with D possibly being TRBD2 (6 bases). The better agreement between TRBJ2-7 and the DNA end casts doubt on the J call. This CDR3 region has 15 residues. Germline V lookup: CDR1 MNHNS, CDR2 SASEGT. CDR3 sequence reads: CASSEGTGLSYEQYF. The DNA for the CDR3 is TGTGCCAGCAGTGAAGGCACGGGACTCTCCTACGAGCAGTACTTC.

The chain employs TRBV5-6 and TRBJ2-2; a possible D gene is TRBD1 (6 bases). This CDR3 is 15 amino acids long. Trimming took off 0 bases at V and 5 bases at J, with 11 bases between the two ends. CDR1 is SGHDT and CDR2 is YYEEEE in the germline V gene. CDR3 sequence reads: CASSLDRVRTGELFF. Here the CDR3 DNA reads TGTGCCAGCAGCTTGGACAGGGTGAGAACCGGGGAGCTGTTTTTT. Together with reference TRBV5-6 and TRBJ2-2, the CDR3 gives the full variable domain: DAGVTQSPTHLIKTRGQQVTLRCSPKSGHDTVSWYQQALGQGPQFIFQYYEEEERQRGNFPDRFSGHQFPNYSSELNVNALLLGDSALYLCASSLDRVRTGELFFGEGSRLTVL.

V gene TRBV28 combines with J gene TRBJ2-1, with TRBD2 matching over 10 bases. CDR3 size: 17 residues. Trimming at V came to 5 bases and at J to 3 bases, leaving 10 bases not matched to a gene. The V gene's germline CDR1 is MDHEN and CDR2 SYDVKM. In DNA form, the CDR3 reads TGTGCCAGCAGTCTGCCCGGACTAGCGGTCGACTACAATGAGCAGTTCTTC. Translated, it gives CASSLPGLAVDYNEQFF.

The chain employs TRBV20-1 and TRBJ1-1; no clear D gene. This CDR3 comprises 11 residues. Germline CDR1 DFQATT, CDR2 SNEGSKA (reference sequence). V dropped 6 bases and J dropped 12 bases, with 17 bases sitting between them. The CDR3 loop reads CSAWEGSLTFF. CDR3 sequence (DNA): TGCAGTGCCTGGGAAGGGAGTTTGACTTTCTTT.

Only one count was recorded for this clone. This rearrangement joins TRBV6-1 to TRBJ1-2, with 7 bases identical to TRBD1. CDR1 is MNHNS, CDR2 SASEGT, per germline. V lost 4 bases, J lost 1 base, and 9 bases stayed unmatched. The CDR3 spans 16 residues. The CDR3 spells CASSAHGTARNYGYTF. The CDR3 DNA is TGTGCCAGCAGTGCTCACGGGACAGCGCGTAACTATGGCTACACCTTC.

The rearrangement joins TRBV9 to TRBJ1-3; D uncertain. The V end was cut by 3 bases, the J end by 5 bases, with 9 bases between. Germline loops: CDR1 SGDLS, CDR2 YYNGEE. The CDR3 is 13 amino acids. CDR3 residues: CASSAGRRNTIYF. CDR3 DNA: TGTGCCAGCAGCGCAGGAAGGAGAAACACCATATATTTT.

This chain links TRBV11-2 with TRBJ2-1, with 8 bases lining up with TRBD2. Trimming at V came to 2 bases and at J to 0 bases, leaving 9 bases not matched to a gene. The germline V gene encodes CDR1 SGHAT and CDR2 FQNNGV. The length of the CDR3 is 18 residues. The CDR3 sequence: CASSLYSGGTSSYNEQFF. As DNA, the CDR3 is TGTGCCAGCAGCTTATATAGCGGAGGGACTAGCTCCTACAATGAGCAGTTCTTC.

The sample holds a few counts of this clone. The chain is built from TRBV2 and TRBJ1-6; 10 positions agree with TRBD1. V shed 5 bases and J 8 bases; nucleotides not matched to a gene: 6. This CDR3 has 15 amino acids. From germline, CDR1 is SNHLY and CDR2 FYNNEI. The CDR3 protein is CASSPGTGVYSPLHF. In DNA form, the CDR3 reads TGTGCCAGCAGTCCGGGGACAGGGGTTTATTCACCCCTCCACTTT.

The rearrangement uses TRBV13 and TRBJ2-3, with 9 bases that match TRBD1. V was pared by 5 bases and J by 2 bases, with 8 bases of the junction left unmatched. CDR1 and CDR2 from the germline V gene are PRHDT and FYEKMQ (reference sequence). This CDR3 has 16 amino acids. This CDR3 reads CASSKARDRVTDTQYF. CDR3 bases: TGTGCCAGCAGCAAAGCCCGGGACAGGGTCACAGATACGCAGTATTTT.

This clone was detected a few times. This chain links TRBV7-8 with TRBJ1-3; 8 positions agree with TRBD1. CDR1 and CDR2 (germline): SGHVS, FQNEAQ. V dropped 5 bases and J dropped 2; count of bases not matched to a gene: 2. The CDR3 covers 14 residues. The CDR3 is CASSGRGPGNTIYF. Written as DNA, the CDR3 is TGTGCCAGCAGCGGCAGGGGGCCTGGAAACACCATATATTTT.